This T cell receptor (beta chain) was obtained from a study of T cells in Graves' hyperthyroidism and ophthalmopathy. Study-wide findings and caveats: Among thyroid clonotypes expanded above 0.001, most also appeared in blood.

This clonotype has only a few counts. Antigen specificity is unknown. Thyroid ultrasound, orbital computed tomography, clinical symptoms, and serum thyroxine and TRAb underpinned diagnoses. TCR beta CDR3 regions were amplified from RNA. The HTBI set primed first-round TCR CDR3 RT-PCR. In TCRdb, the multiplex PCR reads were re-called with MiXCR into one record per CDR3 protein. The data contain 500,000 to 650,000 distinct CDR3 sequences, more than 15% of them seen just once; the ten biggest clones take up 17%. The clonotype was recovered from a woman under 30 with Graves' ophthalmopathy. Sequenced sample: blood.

This CDR3 is CASSEETGNQPQHF. The CDR3, as DNA: TGTGCCAGCAGTGAAGAGACAGGCAATCAGCCCCAGCATTTT. V is TRBV6-1 and J is TRBJ1-5, with a weak D call TRBD1 (5 bases). CDR1 is MNHNS, CDR2 SASEGT, per germline. V was shortened by 1 base and J by 2 bases, with 6 bases between the two germline ends. The CDR3 is 14 residues long.